A single sample is the source of the 7 T cell receptor beta chains below, sequenced in a study of cytomegalovirus exposure and HLA in healthy donors (dated by TCRdb to 2015 to 2018). The protocol used for the library was the immunoSEQ multiplex PCR assay. For the multiplex PCR, a mixture combining 60 forward primers for TCR Vbeta segments and 13 reverse primers for TCR Jbeta segments was used. TCRdb provides this immuneACCESS table in a form limited to in-frame rearrangements. Some clones are lacking; in checked studies, under half of them reflect an unresolved V gene, and why the rest are absent is not known. The sample profile shows some 170,000 clones; roughly four fifths of them were found once. The top ten hold 2.9% of the sample. The sequencing sample was made of PBMCs. These receptor sequences come from a male donor in good health and CMV-seronegative.

This clone was recorded a few times. CDR3 residues: CASSLARGSSPLHF. The CDR3 DNA sequence: TGTGCCAGCAGCTTAGCCAGGGGATCTTCACCCCTCCACTTT. The chain uses TRBV7-9 and TRBJ1-6; D is possibly TRBD1 (6 bases). Per the germline V gene, CDR1 is SEHNR and CDR2 is FQNEAQ (reference sequence). V was shortened by 0 bases and J by 9 bases, with 9 bases between the two germline ends. CDR3 length: 14 residues.

The chain uses TRBV7-9 and TRBJ1-5; 10 bases map to TRBD1. The CDR3 sequence is 15 residues long. V shed 5 bases and J 7 bases; nucleotides not matched to a gene: 8. CDR1 is SEHNR and CDR2 is FQNEAQ in the germline V gene (reference sequence). The CDR3 DNA sequence: TGTGCCAGCAGCACACCCGGGACAGGGGAACAGCCCCAGCATTTT. Translating gives CASSTPGTGEQPQHF. Variable domain in full (rest from reference TRBV7-9 and TRBJ1-5): DTGVSQNPRHKITKRGQNVTFRCDPISEHNRLYWYRQTLGQGPEFLTYFQNEAQLEKSRLLSDRFSAERPKGSFSTLEIQRTEQGDSAMYLCASSTPGTGEQPQHFGDGTRLSIL.

The count of this clone is one. V gene TRBV7-9 combines with J gene TRBJ1-1; 7 bases agree with TRBD1. Germline CDR1 SEHNR, CDR2 FQNEAQ (reference sequence). Losses at the gene ends were 5 bases for V and 6 bases for J; bases not matched to a gene: 12. CDR3 length: 15 amino acids. The CDR3: CASSPRDSPVAEAFF. As DNA, the CDR3 is TGTGCCAGCAGCCCCCGGGACAGCCCCGTGGCTGAAGCTTTCTTT. Filled out from reference TRBV7-9 and TRBJ1-1, the complete variable domain reads DTGVSQNPRHKITKRGQNVTFRCDPISEHNRLYWYRQTLGQGPEFLTYFQNEAQLEKSRLLSDRFSAERPKGSFSTLEIQRTEQGDSAMYLCASSPRDSPVAEAFFGQGTRLTVV.

This clone was detected only a few times. V is TRBV9 and J is TRBJ1-2; possible D gene TRBD1, 6 bases. CDR1 SGDLS and CDR2 YYNGEE come from the germline V gene. The germline V and J ends were trimmed by 0 bases and 4 bases, with 10 bases remaining between them. The CDR3 extends over 14 amino acids. CDR3 region: CASSVGGGTYGYTF. In DNA, the CDR3 is TGTGCCAGCAGCGTAGGAGGGGGAACCTATGGCTACACCTTC.

The chain combines TRBV2 with TRBJ2-1; D uncertain. Germline values: CDR1 SNHLY, CDR2 FYNNEI. This CDR3 is 12 amino acids long. The V and J ends lost 8 bases and 10 bases respectively, with 15 bases between them. The CDR3 loop is CASCLIASEQFF. The CDR3 DNA sequence: TGTGCCAGCTGCCTGATAGCTTCGGAGCAGTTCTTC. Full variable domain (rest looked up from reference TRBV2 and TRBJ2-1): EPEVTQTPSHQVTQMGQEVILRCVPISNHLYFYWYRQILGQKVEFLVSFYNNEISEKSEIFDDQFSVERPDGSNFTLKIRSTKLEDSAMYFCASCLIASEQFFGPGTRLTVL.

The table lists this clone with a few counts. At one boundary the junction diverges from the germline segment, which might be a read error. The chain joins TRBV7-9 to TRBJ1-1; the match to TRBD1 covers 8 bases. Germline V gives CDR1 SEHNR, CDR2 FQNEAQ (reference sequence). The CDR3 is 15 residues long. The CDR3 loop is CSSSSQGGRNTEAFF. The CDR3 DNA reads as TGTTCCAGCAGCTCACAGGGGGGAAGGAACACTGAAGCTTTCTTT.

This clone appeared once. This sequence joins TRBV2 and TRBJ1-1; unclear D gene. Germline V gene sequence: CDR1 SNHLY, CDR2 FYNNEI. Trimming removed 7 bases from V and 0 bases from J, with 9 bases in between. The CDR3 is 13 residues long. The CDR3 nucleotides are TGTGCCAGCAACTCCCGTCTGAACACTGAAGCTTTCTTT. Protein product: CASNSRLNTEAFF.